Each of the 10 T cell receptor beta chains below was sequenced from the same sample in a study of T-cell reconstitution after alpha-beta-depleted transplantation in children. Researchers prepared the TCRbeta library using unique molecular identifiers, the study reports. Via MiXCR, TCRdb re-called the PCR reads, giving one row per CDR3 protein. The sample consists of some 390,000 distinct CDR3 sequences, around 21% of them appearing once. This specimen consisted of PBMCs from the stem cell graft donor, obtained from the stem cell graft. Source of these receptors: a human donor who donated a stem cell graft to a child with acute myeloid leukemia.

This clonotype was observed a handful of times. The genes are TRBV24-1 and TRBJ2-1; 8 nucleotides match TRBD2. The CDR3 consists of 15 residues. The V and J ends lost 3 bases and 9 bases, in that order; junction bases with no gene match: 9. Germline CDR1 is KGHDR and CDR2 is SFDVKD. CDR3: CATSDSAGGFGEQFF. The CDR3, as DNA: TGTGCCACCAGTGATAGTGCGGGAGGTTTCGGTGAGCAGTTCTTC.

In this sample, this clonotype turned up a few times. This chain joins TRBV7-2 and TRBJ2-7; 9 bases agree with TRBD2. Germline V CDR1 and CDR2: SGHTA, FQGNSA. The trim removed 5 bases at V and 6 bases at J, leaving 11 bases unmatched. The CDR3 is made up of 15 amino acids. The CDR3, as DNA: TGTGCCAGCAGCCTCAGGGCGGGAGGGCCATCCGAGCAGTACTTC. Protein: CASSLRAGGPSEQYF.

The chain joins TRBV20-1 to TRBJ2-7, with D possibly matching TRBD1 (6 bases). The V and J ends lost 5 bases and 6 bases respectively, with 23 bases between them. CDR3 length: 15 residues. The germline V gene has CDR1 DFQATT and CDR2 SNEGSKA (reference sequence). The CDR3 reads CSAESGDRPSGEQYF. In DNA, the CDR3 is TGCAGTGCTGAGTCAGGGGATAGGCCCTCGGGCGAGCAGTACTTC.

This clonotype showed up many times. This chain links TRBV29-1 with TRBJ2-2; D remains unclear. Between the trimmed V and J ends, which lost 6 bases and 7 bases, there was a span of 6 bases. Germline CDR1 is SQVTM and CDR2 is ANQGSEA. This CDR3 is 10 amino acids long. CDR3: CSVSDGELFF. For the CDR3, the DNA is TGCAGCGTGAGCGACGGGGAGCTGTTTTTT.

This clonotype was counted at least ten times. The chain employs TRBV4-3 and TRBJ2-7; tentatively, D is TRBD2 (5 bases). Germline V gene lookup returns CDR1 LGHNA and CDR2 YSLEER. Trimming took 2 bases from V and 3 from J, leaving 8 bases between them. This CDR3 is built from 13 residues. The CDR3, as DNA: TGCGCCAGCAGCCAAACACGGGGCTACGAGCAGTACTTC. It specifies CASSQTRGYEQYF.

The chain combines TRBV24-1 with TRBJ2-1; no definite D call. V lost 5 bases and J lost 7, with 8 bases in between. From germline, CDR1 is KGHDR and CDR2 SFDVKD. The CDR3 is 12 residues long. The CDR3 loop is CATSVSVNEQFF. CDR3 sequence (DNA): TGTGCCACCAGTGTTTCGGTGAATGAGCAGTTCTTC.

This chain links TRBV12-3 or TRBV12-4 with TRBJ2-2, with 7 bases matching TRBD1. The V segment lost 3 bases and the J segment 3 bases; nucleotides outside the gene matches: 7. The CDR3 totals 16 residues. CDR3 loop: CASSLGTDPYTGELFF. CDR3 bases: TGTGCCAGCAGTTTGGGGACAGACCCTTACACCGGGGAGCTGTTTTTT.

This clonotype appeared a few times. J is TRBJ2-2 and V is TRBV29-1; D call uncertain. Deletions cut 5 bases from V and 2 bases from J, with 9 bases between. Germline V gene sequence: CDR1 SQVTM, CDR2 ANQGSEA. The CDR3 has 13 amino acids. The CDR3 spells CSVYNENTGELFF. In nucleotides, the CDR3 is TGCAGCGTTTACAACGAAAACACCGGGGAGCTGTTTTTT.

This clonotype was seen a handful of times. The chain has TRBV12-3 or TRBV12-4 and TRBJ2-7, with D hard to call. V lost 5 bases to trimming and J lost 1 base, with 15 bases between them. The CDR3 has 15 residues. CDR3 amino acids: CASSGVREPSYEQYF. As DNA, the CDR3 is TGTGCCAGCAGTGGAGTAAGAGAACCTTCCTACGAGCAGTACTTC.

This clonotype was found many times. The gene calls are TRBV5-5 and TRBJ2-3, with TRBD2 matching over 15 bases. Germline CDR1 SGHKS, CDR2 YYEKEE (reference sequence). V lost 3 bases to trimming and J lost 1 base; unmatched junction nucleotides: 6. The CDR3 contains 18 residues. CDR3 region: CASSSGLAGGPGTDTQYF. CDR3 nucleotide sequence: TGTGCCAGCAGCTCCGGACTAGCGGGAGGGCCGGGCACAGATACGCAGTATTTT.